This T cell receptor beta chain comes out of a study of cytomegalovirus exposure and HLA in healthy donors. General observations from the study: Rare TCR sequences dominated, though some public TCRs recurred in many donors. HLA restriction was apparent for most CMV-associated TCR beta chains in a later analysis. Some TCR beta chains (roughly 150 of them) were listed as cytomegalovirus-associated.

Germline trimming cut 5 bases from V and 5 bases from J; bases unmatched to any gene: 3. Germline V lookup: CDR1 MDHEN, CDR2 SYDVKM. This CDR3 spans 15 amino acids. Primers included in the PCR were 60 Vbeta and 13 Jbeta primers. Generated by immunoSEQ multiplex PCR, the TCRdb table keeps only in-frame clones and is missing some. In the table there are over 130,000 clones, 80% of which are singletons. About this clone itself: Its antigen is unidentified.

While unrecorded immune exposures were likely, the donors were nominally healthy when sampled. Sequences were obtained from PBMCs. This chain joins TRBV28 and TRBJ2-5, with TRBD2 identical over 15 bases. This receptor was obtained from a middle-aged man in good health and CMV-seronegative. The DNA for the CDR3 is TGTGCCAGCAGTATAGGGACTAGCGGGAGGGAGACCCAGTACTTC. It yields the protein CASSIGTSGRETQYF.